This TCR beta chain stems from a study of response to subunit inactivated influenza vaccine. This clonotype was counted only a few times. Its antigen remains unidentified. TCRdb reprocessed the RT-PCR reads via MiXCR and lists one record per CDR3 protein. The sample lists about 800,000 distinct CDR3 sequences, approximately 21% occurring once. Study findings and constraints: Each seasonal influenza vaccination recruits few new T cells, the authors suggested.

Per germline, CDR1 KGHDR and CDR2 SFDVKD. V dropped 9 bases and J dropped 9; count of bases not matched to a gene: 6. The CDR3 is made up of 12 amino acids. The starting material was PBMCs from blood, obtained approximately 5 days after vaccination. The source is a man between 50 and 59 years old who received an inactivated influenza vaccine. The chain employs TRBV24-1 and TRBJ1-5; TRBD1 agrees at 8 bases. The CDR3 region has the DNA TGTGCCACCTCCTCAGGGGGCCTGCCCCAGCATTTT. Residues: CATSSGGLPQHF.